Listed below are T cell receptor beta chains from one sample, sequenced in a study of CD8 T cells in Susac syndrome. TCRdb processed the immunoSEQ multiplex PCR reads anew with MiXCR; each CDR3 protein has one entry. The sample contains roughly 190,000 distinct CDR3 sequences, 91% of which appear only once. Sequenced: CD4+ T cells from PBMCs. These receptors originate from a human donor with Susac syndrome. CDR3s include the opening cysteine and the closing phenylalanine or tryptophan. Each record gives: CDR3 protein, CDR3 DNA, D gene, J gene, V gene, clone size. The D gene is left open where the match is weak. Some rows mark clone size as missing; the rest say once, few, many or name a class of expanded clone.

CDR3aa: CASSWEQGAGEKLFF
CDR3nt: TGTGCCAGCAGCTGGGAACAGGGGGCTGGTGAAAAACTGTTTTTT
d_gene: TRBD1
j_gene: TRBJ1-4
v_gene: TRBV7-9
abundance: -

CDR3aa: CASRLQDQETQYF
CDR3nt: TGTGCCAGTAGGCTACAGGATCAAGAGACCCAGTACTTC
d_gene: -
j_gene: TRBJ2-5
v_gene: TRBV19
abundance: -

CDR3aa: CASSFELGKQFF
CDR3nt: TGTGCCAGCAGTTTCGAGTTGGGAAAGCAGTTCTTC
d_gene: -
j_gene: TRBJ2-1
v_gene: TRBV28
abundance: -

CDR3aa: CASKPGQLTYEQYF
CDR3nt: TGTGCCAGCAAACCGGGACAGTTAACCTACGAGCAGTACTTC
d_gene: TRBD1
j_gene: TRBJ2-7
v_gene: TRBV27
abundance: -

CDR3aa: CASSLSLAGAETQYF
CDR3nt: TGTGCCAGCAGCTTATCTTTAGCGGGAGCAGAGACCCAGTACTTC
d_gene: TRBD2
j_gene: TRBJ2-5
v_gene: TRBV7-6
abundance: -

CDR3aa: CASSPRQISYEQYF
CDR3nt: TGCGCCAGCAGCCCCCGACAGATCTCCTACGAGCAGTACTTC
d_gene: -
j_gene: TRBJ2-7
v_gene: TRBV4-1
abundance: -

CDR3aa: CASSRRDYGYTF
CDR3nt: TGTGCCAGTAGTCGCAGGGACTATGGCTACACCTTC
d_gene: -
j_gene: TRBJ1-2
v_gene: TRBV19
abundance: few

CDR3aa: CASSQDTSGITSYEQYF
CDR3nt: TGTGCCAGCAGCCAAGACACTAGCGGGATAACTTCGTACGAGCAGTACTTC
d_gene: TRBD2
j_gene: TRBJ2-7
v_gene: TRBV4-2
abundance: -

CDR3aa: CASSIDRLAADTQYF
CDR3nt: TGTGCCAGTAGTATAGATCGTCTAGCGGCAGATACGCAGTATTTT
d_gene: TRBD2
j_gene: TRBJ2-3
v_gene: TRBV19
abundance: -

CDR3aa: CASSLGASQEAFF
CDR3nt: TGTGCCAGCAGCTTAGGGGCCTCCCAGGAAGCTTTCTTT
d_gene: -
j_gene: TRBJ1-1
v_gene: TRBV7-9
abundance: -

CDR3aa: CASSDNRAEAFF
CDR3nt: TGTGCCAGCAGCGATAACAGGGCCGAAGCTTTCTTT
d_gene: -
j_gene: TRBJ1-1
v_gene: TRBV12-3/TRBV12-4
abundance: -

CDR3aa: CASSYSVGNQPQHF
CDR3nt: TGTGCCAGCAGTTACTCAGTCGGCAATCAGCCCCAGCATTTT
d_gene: -
j_gene: TRBJ1-5
v_gene: TRBV6-2/TRBV6-3
abundance: -

CDR3aa: CAWSKAKANYGYTF
CDR3nt: TGTGCCTGGAGCAAAGCCAAGGCCAACTATGGCTACACCTTC
d_gene: -
j_gene: TRBJ1-2
v_gene: TRBV30
abundance: -

CDR3aa: CASKSGGVSYNEQFF
CDR3nt: TGTGCCAGCAAGAGCGGGGGAGTGTCCTACAATGAGCAGTTCTTC
d_gene: TRBD2
j_gene: TRBJ2-1
v_gene: TRBV2
abundance: -

CDR3aa: CASSQNQGVDTEAFF
CDR3nt: TGCGCCAGCAGCCAAAACCAGGGGGTGGACACTGAAGCTTTCTTT
d_gene: TRBD1
j_gene: TRBJ1-1
v_gene: TRBV4-1
abundance: -

CDR3aa: CSASREVTDTQYF
CDR3nt: TGCAGTGCTAGCCGGGAAGTCACAGATACGCAGTATTTT
d_gene: -
j_gene: TRBJ2-3
v_gene: TRBV20-1
abundance: -

CDR3aa: CSVGGRARETQYF
CDR3nt: TGCAGTGTAGGCGGGAGGGCCAGGGAGACCCAGTACTTC
d_gene: TRBD2
j_gene: TRBJ2-5
v_gene: TRBV20-1
abundance: -

CDR3aa: CSARDGVSHGELFF
CDR3nt: TGCAGTGCTAGAGATGGGGTATCCCACGGGGAGCTGTTTTTT
d_gene: -
j_gene: TRBJ2-2
v_gene: TRBV20-1
abundance: -

CDR3aa: CASSPTPGQGGDTIYF
CDR3nt: TGTGCCAGCAGCCCAACTCCGGGACAGGGTGGAGACACCATATATTTT
d_gene: TRBD1
j_gene: TRBJ1-3
v_gene: TRBV28
abundance: -

CDR3aa: CASSLKQGASYEQYF
CDR3nt: TGTGCCAGCAGTTTAAAGCAGGGGGCATCGTACGAGCAGTACTTC
d_gene: TRBD1
j_gene: TRBJ2-7
v_gene: TRBV12-3/TRBV12-4
abundance: few

CDR3aa: CASSEAEGGAQYF
CDR3nt: TGTGCCAGCAGTGAAGCGGAGGGGGGCGCGCAGTACTTC
d_gene: -
j_gene: TRBJ2-7
v_gene: TRBV2
abundance: -

CDR3aa: CSATSRDTGELFF
CDR3nt: TGCAGTGCCACTTCCAGGGATACCGGGGAGCTGTTTTTT
d_gene: -
j_gene: TRBJ2-2
v_gene: TRBV20-1
abundance: -

CDR3aa: CASNTSHRERIQYF
CDR3nt: TGTGCCAGCAACACATCCCACAGGGAACGTATTCAGTACTTC
d_gene: -
j_gene: TRBJ2-4
v_gene: TRBV28
abundance: -

CDR3aa: CASSLWGLASDEQFF
CDR3nt: TGCGCCAGCAGCTTGTGGGGACTAGCAAGCGATGAGCAGTTCTTC
d_gene: TRBD2
j_gene: TRBJ2-1
v_gene: TRBV5-1
abundance: -

CDR3aa: CAITPDRETQYF
CDR3nt: TGTGCCATCACCCCGGACCGGGAGACCCAGTACTTC
d_gene: -
j_gene: TRBJ2-5
v_gene: TRBV10-3
abundance: -

CDR3aa: CASSQRIRDAYTF
CDR3nt: TGTGCCAGCAGTCAACGGATCCGAGATGCGTACACCTTC
d_gene: -
j_gene: TRBJ1-2
v_gene: TRBV28
abundance: -

CDR3aa: CASNFQGTDTQYF
CDR3nt: TGCGCCAGCAACTTCCAGGGCACAGATACGCAGTATTTT
d_gene: -
j_gene: TRBJ2-3
v_gene: TRBV4-1
abundance: -

CDR3aa: CASSANRGTAYEQYF
CDR3nt: TGTGCCAGCAGTGCTAACAGGGGGACCGCCTACGAGCAGTACTTC
d_gene: TRBD1
j_gene: TRBJ2-7
v_gene: TRBV27
abundance: -

CDR3aa: CASSWIERGDSETQYF
CDR3nt: TGCGCCAGCAGCTGGATCGAACGCGGGGATTCAGAGACCCAGTACTTC
d_gene: -
j_gene: TRBJ2-5
v_gene: TRBV5-1
abundance: -

CDR3aa: CASSPLGSYQETQYF
CDR3nt: TGTGCCAGCAGCCCCCTCGGGTCCTACCAAGAGACCCAGTACTTC
d_gene: -
j_gene: TRBJ2-5
v_gene: TRBV6-2/TRBV6-3
abundance: -

CDR3aa: CASSPRVPIIAQHF
CDR3nt: TGTGCCAGCTCACCAAGGGTACCCATCATAGCCCAGCATTTT
d_gene: -
j_gene: TRBJ1-5
v_gene: TRBV18
abundance: -

CDR3aa: CASSLGLAGGLSSYEQYF
CDR3nt: TGTGCCAGCAGCCTGGGACTAGCGGGGGGTCTTAGCTCCTACGAGCAGTACTTC
d_gene: TRBD2
j_gene: TRBJ2-7
v_gene: TRBV3-1
abundance: -

CDR3aa: CATSDGLLAEQETQYF
CDR3nt: TGTGCCACCAGTGATGGACTACTAGCGGAACAAGAGACCCAGTACTTC
d_gene: TRBD2
j_gene: TRBJ2-5
v_gene: TRBV24-1
abundance: -

CDR3aa: CASTGTTTGELFF
CDR3nt: TGTGCCAGCACTGGCACTACCACCGGGGAGCTGTTTTTT
d_gene: -
j_gene: TRBJ2-2
v_gene: TRBV2
abundance: -

CDR3aa: CASSGWVGYNEQFF
CDR3nt: TGTGCCAGCAGTGGGTGGGTAGGGTACAATGAGCAGTTCTTC
d_gene: -
j_gene: TRBJ2-1
v_gene: TRBV12-3/TRBV12-4
abundance: -

CDR3aa: CASSLVQNTGELFF
CDR3nt: TGTGCCAGCAGCCTTGTCCAGAACACCGGGGAGCTGTTTTTT
d_gene: -
j_gene: TRBJ2-2
v_gene: TRBV6-5
abundance: -

CDR3aa: CASSSLGTELNHGYTF
CDR3nt: TGTGCCAGTAGTTCCCTCGGGACAGAACTTAACCATGGCTACACCTTC
d_gene: TRBD1
j_gene: TRBJ1-2
v_gene: TRBV19
abundance: once

CDR3aa: CASSSTSGGAWYEQYF
CDR3nt: TGTGCCAGCAGCTCGACTAGCGGGGGGGCGTGGTACGAGCAGTACTTC
d_gene: TRBD2
j_gene: TRBJ2-7
v_gene: TRBV11-2
abundance: -

CDR3aa: CASSYSQGRRAGELFF
CDR3nt: TGTGCCAGCAGTTACTCACAGGGCAGGAGGGCCGGGGAGCTGTTTTTT
d_gene: -
j_gene: TRBJ2-2
v_gene: TRBV6-5
abundance: -

CDR3aa: CASSAQGGEAYEQYF
CDR3nt: TGTGCCAGCAGCGCCCAGGGGGGTGAGGCCTACGAGCAGTACTTC
d_gene: -
j_gene: TRBJ2-7
v_gene: TRBV9
abundance: -